The 30 T cell receptor beta chains below all came from one sample that was sequenced in a study of TIL therapy for anti-PD-1-resistant metastatic lung cancer. The libraries were made with immunoSEQ v3. TCRdb's table, derived via immunoSEQ multiplex PCR, lists solely in-frame clones and lacks some. The repertoire consists of about 20,000 clones, with about 80% occurring once and the leading ten covering 2.2%. Time point defined: pre-treatment sample, taken before nivolumab and TIL therapy. The material was blood, obtained at baseline. The receptors were gathered from a person aged 25-80 years with non-small cell lung cancer.

This chain joins TRBV27 and TRBJ1-5; D may be TRBD1 (5 bases). Germline values: CDR1 MNHEY, CDR2 SMNVEV (reference sequence). The V end lost 8 bases, the J end lost 9 bases, and 20 bases lay between the germline ends. There are 14 residues in the CDR3. CDR3 sequence: CASRVGTELWPQHF. DNA for the CDR3: TGTGCCAGCCGCGTCGGGACGGAATTATGGCCCCAGCATTTT.

This chain joins TRBV5-1 and TRBJ2-7, with D possibly being TRBD1 (6 bases). CDR3 size: 14 residues. The V and J ends lost 4 bases and 2 bases respectively, with 13 bases between them. CDR1 and CDR2 from the germline V gene are SGHRS and YFSETQ. CDR3 protein: CASSMTGEPYEQYF. CDR3 DNA: TGCGCCAGCAGCATGACAGGCGAACCCTACGAGCAGTACTTC. The entire variable domain, with the rest obtained from reference TRBV5-1 and TRBJ2-7, is as follows: KAGVTQTPRYLIKTRGQQVTLSCSPISGHRSVSWYQQTPGQGLQFLFEYFSETQRNKGNFPGRFSGRQFSNSRSEMNVSTLELGDSALYLCASSMTGEPYEQYFGPGTRLTVT.

This clone was recorded a few times. V usage is TRBV7-9 and J usage is TRBJ1-3, with D hard to call. Germline loops: CDR1 SEHNR, CDR2 FQNEAQ (reference sequence). Between the trimmed V and J ends, which lost 4 bases and 0 bases, there was a span of 10 bases. The CDR3 totals 15 residues. The CDR3 sequence: CASSYLGNSGNTIYF. The CDR3 nucleotides are TGTGCCAGCAGCTACCTTGGGAACTCTGGAAACACCATATATTTT.

The V gene is TRBV7-6, the J gene TRBJ2-2, with D possibly being TRBD1 or TRBD2 (5 bases each). Per germline, CDR1 SGHVS and CDR2 FNYEAQ. Between the trimmed V and J ends, which lost 3 bases and 9 bases, there was a span of 20 bases. CDR3 size: 16 residues. CDR3 residues: CASSFLQGVVPRELFF. CDR3 nucleotides: TGTGCCAGCAGCTTTCTCCAGGGAGTAGTCCCAAGGGAGCTGTTTTTT.

The genes are TRBV6-6 and TRBJ1-2; 7 bases agree with TRBD1. CDR3 length: 14 amino acids. Trimming at V came to 7 bases and at J to 8 bases, leaving 13 bases not matched to a gene. Germline V gives CDR1 MNHNY, CDR2 SVGAGI (reference sequence). CDR3 in DNA: TGTGCCAGCACCAACCCAGGGGGGTTAGGGGGCTACACCTTC. Translated, it gives CASTNPGGLGGYTF.

The chain combines TRBV4-2 with TRBJ2-2, with a weak D call TRBD1 (6 bases). Per the germline V gene, CDR1 is LGHNA and CDR2 is YNFKEQ. This CDR3 has 14 residues. V shed 1 base and J shed 6 bases, with 9 bases lying between them. The CDR3 DNA is TGTGCCAGCAGCCAAGGGGGGCAGTCCGGGGAGCTGTTTTTT. As protein: CASSQGGQSGELFF.

V gene TRBV7-3 combines with J gene TRBJ2-5, with 9 positions matching TRBD2. Germline-derived CDR1 and CDR2 are SGHTA and FQGTGA. V trimming: 3 bases; J trimming: 5 bases; junction bases outside the gene matches: 7. The CDR3 is 15 amino acids. CDR3 sequence (DNA): TGTGCCAGCAGCTTGGCTAGCGGGATCGGGGAGACCCAGTACTTC. It yields the protein CASSLASGIGETQYF. Based on the CDR3 plus reference TRBV7-3 and TRBJ2-5, the full variable domain is GAGVSQTPSNKVTEKGKYVELRCDPISGHTALYWYRQSLGQGPEFLIYFQGTGAADDSGLPNDRFFAVRPEGSVSTLKIQRTERGDSAVYLCASSLASGIGETQYFGPGTRLLVL.

V and J are TRBV7-8 and TRBJ1-6; D is uncertain. Germline V gives CDR1 SGHVS, CDR2 FQNEAQ. The CDR3 sequence is 17 residues long. Trimming left V 0 bases short and J 4 bases short, with 13 bases between. CDR3 in amino acids: CASSLARGRGYNSPLHF. In DNA, the CDR3 is TGTGCCAGCAGCTTAGCGCGAGGGAGAGGGTATAATTCACCCCTCCACTTT.

The chain combines TRBV28 with TRBJ1-2; D not certain. The CDR3 loop spans 12 amino acids. Germline values: CDR1 MDHEN, CDR2 SYDVKM. Deletions cut 2 bases from V and 3 bases from J, with 4 bases between. The CDR3 loop is CASSLQHYGYTF. CDR3 bases: TGTGCCAGCAGTTTACAACACTATGGCTACACCTTC.

This rearrangement joins TRBV12-5 to TRBJ2-2; D may match TRBD1 or TRBD2 (5 bases each). Trimming took 10 bases from V and 5 from J, leaving 14 bases between them. CDR1 and CDR2 (germline): LGHNT, FRNRAP. The CDR3 has 13 residues. The CDR3 nucleotides read TGTGCTACCACCGGGACGGGGACCGGGGAGCTGTTTTTT. It encodes CATTGTGTGELFF.

The J gene is TRBJ2-5, the V gene TRBV28; possibly TRBD1 for D (6 bases). The end of the DNA fits TRBJ2-7 better, so the J call may be wrong. Germline CDR1 is MDHEN and CDR2 is SYDVKM. The CDR3 runs to 14 residues. CDR3 sequence (DNA): TGTGCCAGCTCCTCTAACAGGGACTCCTACGAGCAGTACTTC. It yields the protein CASSSNRDSYEQYF.

A note on this clone: At one boundary the junction diverges from the germline segment, which might be a read error. The chain carries TRBV2 and TRBJ2-1, with no clear D. CDR3 length: 13 amino acids. Germline V gives CDR1 SNHLY, CDR2 FYNNEI. The CDR3 DNA reads TGTGCCAGCAGTGTCCCCTCCTCCAATGAGCAGTTCTTC. Protein: CASSVPSSNEQFF.

The chain joins TRBV5-1 to TRBJ1-1, with TRBD1 identical over 10 bases. The V gene's germline CDR1 is SGHRS and CDR2 YFSETQ. The CDR3 loop spans 16 amino acids. After removal of 0 bases from V and 2 bases from J, the junction contained 4 bases not matched to a gene. CDR3 DNA sequence: TGCGCCAGCAGCTTGGAGGGACAGGGGCCTAACACTGAAGCTTTCTTT. As protein: CASSLEGQGPNTEAFF.

The chain is built from TRBV30 and TRBJ2-1; D is perhaps TRBD2 (5 bases). CDR3 length: 14 amino acids. V was trimmed by 8 bases and J by 0 bases, leaving 14 bases between them. The germline V gene encodes CDR1 GTSNPN and CDR2 SVGIG (reference sequence). CDR3 sequence (DNA): TGTGCCGAGGGTGGGTCTAGCTCCTACAATGAGCAGTTCTTC. Encoded protein: CAEGGSSSYNEQFF.

In DNA, the CDR3 is TGTGCCAGCAGCGGCCGACAGGGGACGAACACTGAAGCTTTCTTT. As protein: CASSGRQGTNTEAFF. The chain has TRBV9 and TRBJ1-1; 8 bases line up with TRBD1. Germline CDR1 reads SGDLS; CDR2 reads YYNGEE. Losses at the gene ends were 3 bases for V and 1 base for J; bases not matched to a gene: 5. There are 15 residues in the CDR3.

V is TRBV28 and J is TRBJ2-5, with 7 nucleotides matching TRBD2. Germline values: CDR1 MDHEN, CDR2 SYDVKM. Germline trimming cut 9 bases from V and 5 bases from J; bases unmatched to any gene: 6. The CDR3 runs 12 residues. The CDR3 sequence is CASQSGIETQYF. In nucleotides, the CDR3 is TGTGCCAGTCAGAGCGGGATCGAGACCCAGTACTTC.

The chain employs TRBV4-3 and TRBJ2-3, with D possibly being TRBD1 or TRBD2 (5 bases each). Trimming took 0 bases from V and 5 from J, leaving 18 bases between them. Germline V gene lookup returns CDR1 LGHNA and CDR2 YSLEER. The CDR3 totals 17 residues. CDR3 nucleotide sequence: TGCGCCAGCAGCCAAGACCTGGGACGGACGAGCGGAGATACGCAGTATTTT. Translating gives CASSQDLGRTSGDTQYF.

This clone was recorded once. The chain uses TRBV19 and TRBJ2-7, with 7 bases aligning to TRBD1. The CDR3 runs to 18 residues. V was clipped by 5 bases and J by 2 bases; unmatched bases: 18. The V gene's germline CDR1 is LNHDA and CDR2 SQIVND (reference sequence). The DNA for the CDR3 is TGTGCCAGTAGTGAAACAATCCACGGGCGGCAGGGGGCCTACGAGCAGTACTTC. Protein sequence: CASSETIHGRQGAYEQYF.

The CDR3 sequence: CASSHRDMGTSGPIHKPYEQYF. As DNA, the CDR3 is TGTGCCAGCAGCCACAGGGACATGGGGACTAGCGGCCCGATCCATAAGCCCTACGAGCAGTACTTC. The V and J genes are TRBV14 and TRBJ2-7, with TRBD2 identical over 11 bases. Germline V lookup: CDR1 SGHDN, CDR2 FVKESK. With V trimmed by 3 bases and J by 2 bases, 24 bases remained unmatched. There are 22 residues in the CDR3.

The V gene is TRBV4-1, the J gene TRBJ2-2; D is possibly TRBD1 (6 bases). Trimming took 3 bases from V and 6 from J, leaving 17 bases between them. The germline V gene encodes CDR1 MGHRA and CDR2 YSYEKL. This CDR3 is built from 16 residues. CDR3 DNA: TGCGCCAGCAGCCAGGAAACAGGGAATGGCGCCGGGGAGCTGTTTTTT. It is translated as CASSQETGNGAGELFF.

The rearrangement joins TRBV7-2 to TRBJ1-2; TRBD1 might be the D (5 bases). CDR1 SGHTA and CDR2 FQGNSA come from the germline V gene. This CDR3 contains 15 residues. V lost 4 bases and J 4 bases, leaving 16 bases between the germline ends. The CDR3 region has the DNA TGTGCCAGCAGCTCCCAAGGGACGGGTCCCTATGGCTACACCTTC. Amino acids: CASSSQGTGPYGYTF.

The V gene is TRBV7-9, the J gene TRBJ2-3; D gene uncertain. CDR1 is SEHNR and CDR2 is FQNEAQ in the germline V gene (reference sequence). V lost 1 base, J lost 8 bases, and 13 bases lay in between. CDR3 length equals 14 residues. The CDR3 sequence is CASSLGGTQGTQYF. CDR3 bases: TGTGCCAGCAGCTTAGGTGGCACCCAAGGTACGCAGTATTTT.

The chain employs TRBV5-6 and TRBJ2-5, with 7 bases that match TRBD1. The end of the DNA aligns better with TRBJ2-7, so the J call may be wrong. Germline values: CDR1 SGHDT, CDR2 YYEEEE. CDR3 length: 13 amino acids. The CDR3 DNA reads TGTGCCAGCAGCATACCACAGGGGTCCGAGCAGTACTTC. Translation gives CASSIPQGSEQYF.

The genes are TRBV7-3 and TRBJ2-3; 8 bases match TRBD1. Unmatched junction bases numbered 1, after V lost 1 base and J lost 1 base. Germline CDR1 SGHTA, CDR2 FQGTGA. CDR3 length equals 15 residues. CDR3 protein: CASSLRGQGTDTQYF. The CDR3 nucleotides are TGTGCCAGCAGCTTAAGGGGACAGGGCACAGATACGCAGTATTTT.

The gene calls are TRBV28 and TRBJ2-7; 11 nucleotides line up with TRBD2. Germline CDR1 reads MDHEN; CDR2 reads SYDVKM. Unmatched junction bases numbered 17, after V lost 3 bases and J lost 7 bases. This CDR3 spans 18 amino acids. Here the CDR3 DNA reads TGTGCCAGCAGTTTTTCCCCCACTTTAGCGGGAGGGCTAGAAGAGCAGTACTTC. This encodes CASSFSPTLAGGLEEQYF.

The CDR3 loop is CAWSSNVFAETQYF. The CDR3 region has the DNA TGTGCCTGGAGTAGTAACGTTTTTGCGGAGACCCAGTACTTC. V usage is TRBV30 and J usage is TRBJ2-5; D remains unclear. Per the germline V gene, CDR1 is GTSNPN and CDR2 is SVGIG (reference sequence). Trimming removed 2 bases from V and 5 bases from J, with 15 bases in between. The CDR3 contains 14 residues.

The V call is TRBV28, the J call TRBJ2-7; D is uncertain. The CDR3 spans 12 residues. Germline CDR1 and CDR2: MDHEN and SYDVKM. The V end was cut by 8 bases, the J end by 4 bases, with 12 bases between. The chain's CDR3 is CASDENRYEQYF. Written as DNA, the CDR3 is TGTGCCAGCGACGAGAATAGGTACGAGCAGTACTTC. Looking up the rest from reference TRBV28 and TRBJ2-7 gives the full variable domain: DVKVTQSSRYLVKRTGEKVFLECVQDMDHENMFWYRQDPGLGLRLIYFSYDVKMKEKGDIPEGYSVSREKKERFSLILESASTNQTSMYLCASDENRYEQYFGPGTRLTVT.

The rearrangement uses TRBV9 and TRBJ1-2; TRBD1 is a possible D gene (5 bases). The CDR3 extends over 13 amino acids. Trimming removed 4 bases from V and 4 bases from J, with 11 bases in between. The germline V gene has CDR1 SGDLS and CDR2 YYNGEE. CDR3 DNA: TGTGCCAGCAGCACCCGACAGAGCTATGGCTACACCTTC. As protein: CASSTRQSYGYTF.

The chain has TRBV27 and TRBJ2-5, with 9 nucleotides matching TRBD1. Germline assignment: CDR1 MNHEY and CDR2 SMNVEV (reference sequence). The CDR3 spans 15 residues. The junction had 8 bases not matched to a gene; V was cut back by 5 bases and J by 4 bases. In DNA form, the CDR3 reads TGTGCCAGCAGTGTGATACAGGGGGCTCTAGAGACCCAGTACTTC. It translates to CASSVIQGALETQYF.

This chain links TRBV13 with TRBJ2-3, with a tentative D call TRBD1 (6 bases). This CDR3 is built from 15 residues. CDR1 and CDR2 (germline): PRHDT, FYEKMQ (reference sequence). V gave up 3 bases and J gave up 2 bases, with 12 bases separating them. CDR3 nucleotide sequence: TGTGCCAGCAGCTTCGACAGGAGCCTCACAGATACGCAGTATTTT. Translating gives CASSFDRSLTDTQYF.